These 20 T cell receptor beta chains were all obtained from the same sample, sequenced in a study of shared clonotypes between healthy human individuals (dated by TCRdb to about 2020). The library was prepared using the immunoSEQ multiplex PCR assay. What TCRdb holds here is the immuneACCESS table cut down to in-frame rearrangements. Part of the clones is not present; checked against another copy, under half of the missing clones reflect an unresolved V gene, and the others are unexplained. Counted in this sample were around 2,000,000 clones; 90% to 95% of them appeared once. The ten largest clones capture approximately 0.13% of the sample. The sequenced sample was naive CD4+ T cells sorted from blood. The cell subset or site label of this sample denotes: CD45RA+ positively selected. The receptors were sampled from a man in his late teens or twenties in good health.

As concerns this clone: Other DNA sequences in the same sample also yield this CDR3. This sequence joins TRBV7-9 and TRBJ1-4; possibly TRBD1 for D (6 bases). V shed 1 base and J shed 7 bases, with 10 bases lying between them. Per germline, CDR1 SEHNR and CDR2 FQNEAQ (reference sequence). The CDR3 contains 14 residues. The CDR3 coding sequence is TGTGCCAGCAGCTTAGGAGGAGGGGGTGAAAAACTGTTTTTT. As protein: CASSLGGGGEKLFF.

This sequence joins TRBV7-2 and TRBJ2-2; 8 bases are a match to TRBD2. The CDR3 runs to 17 residues. The V gene's germline CDR1 is SGHTA and CDR2 FQGNSA. V lost 2 bases and J lost 2; bases outside the gene matches: 7. Here the CDR3 DNA reads TGTGCCAGCAGCTTAAGTAGTAGCGGGGCTAACACCGGGGAGCTGTTTTTT. Translated: CASSLSSSGANTGELFF.

The rearrangement joins TRBV19 to TRBJ2-5; D is unclear. The germline V and J ends were trimmed by 3 bases and 5 bases, with 16 bases remaining between them. Germline CDR1 is LNHDA and CDR2 is SQIVND (reference sequence). The CDR3 sequence is 15 residues long. CDR3 sequence (DNA): TGTGCCAGTAGTATTTCCGGTCAGCCCCCCGAGACCCAGTACTTC. Protein product: CASSISGQPPETQYF.

The chain has TRBV7-9 and TRBJ1-1; D is perhaps TRBD1 (5 bases). The CDR3 is 13 residues long. V was pared by 5 bases and J by 1 base, with 8 bases between. CDR1 and CDR2 from the germline V gene are SEHNR and FQNEAQ (reference sequence). CDR3: CASSPTENTEAFF. The CDR3 coding sequence is TGTGCCAGCAGCCCGACAGAGAACACTGAAGCTTTCTTT.

The J gene is TRBJ2-3, the V gene TRBV11-2, with D possibly being TRBD2 (5 bases). This CDR3 is built from 16 residues. Germline CDR1 reads SGHAT; CDR2 reads FQNNGV. V gave up 5 bases and J gave up 2 bases, with 17 bases separating them. The CDR3 spells CASSLGVETLTDTQYF. The CDR3 DNA follows: TGTGCCAGCAGCCTCGGGGTTGAAACCCTCACAGATACGCAGTATTTT.

This chain uses TRBV11-3 with TRBJ1-1; no clear D. The germline gives CDR1 SGHNT, CDR2 YENEEA. V dropped 3 bases and J dropped 1 base, with 6 bases sitting between them. The length of the CDR3 is 13 residues. CDR3 nucleotide sequence: TGTGCCAGCAGCTTCCAGGAGAACACTGAAGCTTTCTTT. Protein: CASSFQENTEAFF.

The chain carries TRBV19 and TRBJ2-7; D possibly matches TRBD1 or TRBD2 (6 bases each). Between the trimmed V and J ends, which lost 6 bases and 6 bases, there was a span of 21 bases. CDR1 and CDR2 from the germline V gene are LNHDA and SQIVND (reference sequence). This CDR3 has 15 amino acids. Here the CDR3 DNA reads TGTGCCAGTAGCCGAGGGGGGTCCCTCAACCTCGAGCAGTACTTC. It is translated as CASSRGGSLNLEQYF.

This clone has just one count. The chain joins TRBV30 to TRBJ2-1; perhaps TRBD1 as D (6 bases). In germline, CDR1 is GTSNPN, CDR2 SVGIG (reference sequence). The CDR3 is 17 amino acids. The germline V and J ends were trimmed by 0 bases and 4 bases, with 19 bases remaining between them. DNA for the CDR3: TGTGCCTGGAGTGTACAATTACAGGGTGATATATACAATGAGCAGTTCTTC. Translated, it gives CAWSVQLQGDIYNEQFF.

V and J are TRBV2 and TRBJ2-1; 8 bases line up with TRBD2. V shed 6 bases, J shed 7 bases, and the junction held 5 bases outside the gene matches. The CDR3 totals 13 residues. Germline CDR1 and CDR2: SNHLY and FYNNEI. This CDR3 reads CASRGLGENEQFF. In DNA form, the CDR3 reads TGTGCCAGCAGGGGACTAGGAGAGAATGAGCAGTTCTTC.

Remarks on this clone: The germline gene is not matched at one end of the junction; a read error may be the cause. The V and J genes are TRBV7-7 and TRBJ2-2; TRBD2 matches 8 bases. The CDR3 covers 16 residues. Germline V CDR1 and CDR2: SSHAT, FNYEAQ (reference sequence). The CDR3 sequence is CASSPIAGGNTGELFF. Here the CDR3 DNA reads TGTGCTAGCAGCCCCATTGCGGGAGGGAACACCGGGGAGCTGTTTTTT.

The chain has TRBV18 and TRBJ1-3, with TRBD1 as a possible D gene (6 bases). The germline gives CDR1 KGHSH, CDR2 LQKENI. Trimming cost V 5 bases and J 0 bases, with 11 bases left between them. CDR3 length equals 15 residues. CDR3 sequence: CASSADSSSGNTIYF. For the CDR3, the DNA is TGTGCCAGCTCAGCGGACAGCTCCTCTGGAAACACCATATATTTT.

The J gene is TRBJ2-2, the V gene TRBV5-4; D possibly matches TRBD1 or TRBD2 (6 bases each). The V gene lost 6 bases and the J gene lost 4 bases, with 16 bases spanning the gap. Germline CDR1 is SGHNT and CDR2 is YYREEE (reference sequence). The CDR3 has 15 amino acids. CDR3 in DNA: TGTGCCAGCACCCTCGGGGGCCAGGGCACCGGGGAGCTGTTTTTT. It codes for CASTLGGQGTGELFF. Variable domain in full (rest from reference TRBV5-4 and TRBJ2-2): ETGVTQSPTHLIKTRGQQVTLRCSSQSGHNTVSWYQQALGQGPQFIFQYYREEENGRGNFPPRFSGLQFPNYSSELNVNALELDDSALYLCASTLGGQGTGELFFGEGSRLTVL.

This chain connects TRBV6-6 to TRBJ1-5; D is unresolved. V was cut by 6 bases and J by 2 bases, with 14 bases left in between. This CDR3 contains 15 residues. The germline V gene encodes CDR1 MNHNY and CDR2 SVGAGI (reference sequence). The CDR3 sequence is CASRAPDMGNQPQHF. The CDR3 coding sequence is TGTGCCAGCAGGGCCCCTGATATGGGCAATCAGCCCCAGCATTTT.

This clone appeared a few times. The rearrangement joins TRBV4-1 to TRBJ1-2; possible D gene TRBD1, 6 bases. Deletions cut 4 bases from V and 8 bases from J, with 20 bases between. Germline-derived CDR1 and CDR2 are MGHRA and YSYEKL. The CDR3 contains 15 residues. For the CDR3, the DNA is TGCGCCAGCAGCCCTACCCGACAGGCTGGTTTAGGCTACACCTTC. Residues: CASSPTRQAGLGYTF.

This sequence joins TRBV2 and TRBJ1-1; D is uncertain. The CDR3 has 10 residues. Trimming removed 6 bases from V and 7 bases from J, with 6 bases in between. Germline CDR1 SNHLY, CDR2 FYNNEI. CDR3 DNA sequence: TGTGCCAGCAGGCAGGTTGAAGCTTTCTTT. Translating gives CASRQVEAFF.

This chain links TRBV2 with TRBJ1-5; no clear D gene. The ends were cut back, 3 bases at V and 2 bases at J, with 11 bases in the middle. The CDR3 consists of 15 residues. Germline loops: CDR1 SNHLY, CDR2 FYNNEI. The CDR3 DNA reads as TGTGCCAGCAGTGATATAGGGATAGGCAATCAGCCCCAGCATTTT. It is translated as CASSDIGIGNQPQHF.

A word on this clone: The same CDR3 also results from other DNA sequences found in this sample. The CDR3 DNA reads as TGTGCCAGCAGCTTACAGGGGGCAGATACGCAGTATTTT. Translating gives CASSLQGADTQYF. The V and J genes are TRBV7-9 and TRBJ2-3, with 7 bases identical to TRBD1. V lost 2 bases to trimming and J lost 4 bases; unmatched junction nucleotides: 0. CDR1 is SEHNR and CDR2 is FQNEAQ in the germline V gene (reference sequence). The CDR3 has 13 residues.

The rearrangement uses TRBV5-1 and TRBJ2-3; TRBD1 matches 7 bases. The CDR3 has 17 residues. Germline V gives CDR1 SGHRS, CDR2 YFSETQ. V lost 0 bases to trimming and J lost 1 base; unmatched junction nucleotides: 8. For the CDR3, the DNA is TGCGCCAGCAGCTTGGGCCGGGTGGGGACAGGCACAGATACGCAGTATTTT. Translated, it gives CASSLGRVGTGTDTQYF.

This chain links TRBV5-1 with TRBJ1-3, with unresolved D. Germline values: CDR1 SGHRS, CDR2 YFSETQ. The V and J ends lost 0 bases and 2 bases respectively, with 9 bases between them. This CDR3 has 15 residues. The CDR3 region is CASSLDPGTGNTIYF. The DNA for the CDR3 is TGCGCCAGCAGCTTGGACCCAGGTACTGGAAACACCATATATTTT.

The chain combines TRBV7-2 with TRBJ2-1; 8 bases are shared with TRBD2. Germline trimming cut 5 bases from V and 13 bases from J; bases unmatched to any gene: 13. The CDR3 contains 14 residues. CDR1 and CDR2 (germline): SGHTA, FQGNSA. The CDR3 region has the DNA TGTGCCAGCAGCCCACAGGAGCGGGAGAGGATCCAGTTCTTC. It encodes CASSPQERERIQFF. Filled out from reference TRBV7-2 and TRBJ2-1, the complete variable domain reads GAGVSQSPSNKVTEKGKDVELRCDPISGHTALYWYRQSLGQGLEFLIYFQGNSAPDKSGLPSDRFSAERTGGSVSTLTIQRTQQEDSAVYLCASSPQERERIQFFGPGTRLTVL.